A selection of T cell receptor beta chains follows, all from one sample in a study of cytomegalovirus exposure and HLA in healthy donors. Clones were sequenced by immunoSEQ multiplex PCR, and TCRdb holds only the in-frame ones, with some missing. The sample has roughly 150,000 clones; around 80% are singletons. Sample: PBMCs. Source of these receptors: a man aged 25-45 years in good health and CMV-seropositive. CDR3s include the opening cysteine and the closing phenylalanine or tryptophan. A D gene is named only where the DNA matches it firmly. A clone size is listed for some rows: how often the clone was seen (once, few, many), or a class if it is expanded.

V,size,J,D,CDR3,DNA
TRBV27,.,TRBJ2-5,TRBD2,CASSSLAWEETQYF,TGTGCCAGCAGTTCACTAGCGTGGGAAGAGACCCAGTACTTC
TRBV4-1,.,TRBJ2-3,TRBD2,CASSRVLTSDTDTQYF,TGCGCCAGCAGCCGTGTATTGACTAGCGACACAGATACGCAGTATTTT
TRBV13,.,TRBJ2-1,TRBD2,CASSFPLAETYNEQFF,TGTGCCAGCAGCTTTCCACTAGCGGAGACCTACAATGAGCAGTTCTTC
TRBV19,.,TRBJ1-5,TRBD1,CASSKWGQGNQPQHF,TGTGCCAGTAGTAAATGGGGACAGGGTAATCAGCCCCAGCATTTT
TRBV6-5,.,TRBJ1-4,.,CASSLSGGTNEKLFF,TGTGCCAGCAGCCTAAGTGGGGGGACTAATGAAAAACTGTTTTTT
TRBV5-1,.,TRBJ1-4,TRBD1,CASSSTGGTNEKLFF,TGCGCCAGCAGCTCTACAGGGGGCACTAATGAAAAACTGTTTTTT
TRBV28,.,TRBJ1-1,.,CASSPPGKSTEAFF,TGTGCCAGCAGTCCTCCCGGGAAATCGACTGAAGCTTTCTTT
TRBV27,.,TRBJ2-7,.,CASASGLLPYEQYF,TGTGCCAGCGCCTCCGGACTGCTCCCGTACGAGCAGTACTTC
TRBV7-9,few,TRBJ2-1,.,CASSLVPSEPPIEQFF,TGTGCCAGCAGCTTAGTCCCTAGCGAGCCCCCGATTGAGCAGTTCTTC
TRBV28,once,TRBJ2-1,TRBD2,CATDDGTSNYNEQFF,TGTGCCACCGACGATGGGACTAGTAACTACAATGAGCAGTTCTTC
TRBV28,.,TRBJ2-5,TRBD1,CASSSHLPDRGRPEAQYF,TGTGCCAGCAGTTCGCATCTCCCTGACAGGGGGAGACCGGAGGCCCAGTACTTC
TRBV5-5,.,TRBJ2-7,.,CASSLVVTVSEQYF,TGTGCCAGCAGCTTGGTAGTGACAGTGAGCGAGCAGTACTTC
TRBV14,once,TRBJ2-2,.,CASRLNTNTGELFF,TGTGCCAGCAGACTTAATACGAACACCGGGGAGCTGTTTTTT
TRBV7-9,.,TRBJ2-5,TRBD1,CASSPQGAWETQYF,TGTGCCAGCAGCCCTCAGGGGGCCTGGGAGACCCAGTACTTC
TRBV28,.,TRBJ2-1,.,CASRLKRLKYNEQFF,TGTGCCAGCAGACTTAAGCGGTTAAAATACAATGAGCAGTTCTTC
TRBV9,few,TRBJ2-1,TRBD2,CASSVKGLESNEQFF,TGTGCCAGCAGCGTAAAGGGACTAGAGTCCAATGAGCAGTTCTTC
TRBV11-3,.,TRBJ2-1,TRBD2,CASSSRGGLDNEQFF,TGTGCCAGCAGCTCACGGGGGGGCCTCGATAATGAGCAGTTCTTC
TRBV19,.,TRBJ2-2,TRBD1,CASKDRENGELFF,TGTGCCAGCAAGGACAGGGAGAACGGGGAGCTGTTTTTT
TRBV9,.,TRBJ2-1,TRBD2,CASGGGLAGGVGEQFF,TGTGCCAGCGGGGGAGGACTAGCGGGTGGGGTTGGGGAGCAGTTCTTC
TRBV30,once,TRBJ1-6,.,CAWSNGRGSALHF,TGTGCCTGGAGTAACGGTAGGGGCTCGGCCCTCCACTTT
TRBV5-5,.,TRBJ1-2,.,CASSQVTYGYTF,TGTGCCAGCAGCCAGGTGACCTATGGCTACACCTTC
TRBV9,.,TRBJ2-3,.,CASSVGLRGSVPGADTQYF,TGTGCCAGCAGCGTAGGGTTGCGGGGTTCGGTACCTGGCGCAGATACGCAGTATTTT
TRBV11-2,few,TRBJ2-1,.,CASSSSSRSYNEQFF,TGTGCCAGCAGCTCTAGCAGTCGCTCCTACAATGAGCAGTTCTTC
TRBV28,.,TRBJ2-5,.,CASRGGLLLVETQYF,TGTGCCAGCAGGGGGGGTCTTCTACTAGTAGAGACCCAGTACTTC
TRBV9,.,TRBJ2-2,TRBD2,CASSVGSSGGYTGELFF,TGTGCCAGCAGCGTAGGATCTAGCGGGGGGTATACCGGGGAGCTGTTTTTT
TRBV5-8,few,TRBJ2-2,.,CASSLFRQGYTGELFF,TGTGCCAGCAGCTTATTTAGGCAGGGCTACACCGGGGAGCTGTTTTTT
TRBV5-5,.,TRBJ2-1,TRBD2,CASSLYGTSNEQFF,TGTGCCAGCAGCTTGTATGGGACTAGCAATGAACAGTTCTTC
TRBV19,.,TRBJ2-7,TRBD1,CASSPGQGGTYEQYF,TGTGCCAGTAGTCCGGGACAGGGTGGGACCTACGAGCAGTACTTC
TRBV6-5,.,TRBJ2-5,.,CASSLPGETQYF,TGTGCCAGCAGCCTACCCGGGGAGACCCAGTACTTC
TRBV5-6,once,TRBJ1-2,TRBD1,CASSQSTGQGPLNYGYTF,TGTGCCAGCAGCCAATCGACAGGACAGGGACCATTAAACTATGGCTACACCTTC
TRBV4-1,.,TRBJ2-7,.,CASSHETVLSYEQYF,TGCGCCAGCAGCCATGAGACAGTCCTCTCCTACGAGCAGTACTTC
TRBV2,.,TRBJ1-4,.,CASHRVENEKLFF,TGTGCCAGCCACAGGGTTGAGAATGAAAAACTGTTTTTT
TRBV7-9,.,TRBJ1-1,.,CASSLGIGREAFF,TGTGCCAGCAGCTTAGGGATCGGCAGGGAAGCTTTCTTT
TRBV5-6,.,TRBJ1-1,.,CASSFLEDGTEAFF,TGTGCCAGCAGCTTCCTGGAGGACGGAACTGAAGCTTTCTTT
TRBV11-3,few,TRBJ2-7,TRBD1,CASSQQGDYEQYF,TGTGCCAGCAGCCAACAGGGGGACTACGAGCAGTACTTC
TRBV5-6,.,TRBJ2-7,.,CASSLKGAYEQYF,TGTGCCAGCAGCTTGAAAGGGGCCTACGAGCAGTACTTC
TRBV6-1,.,TRBJ2-2,TRBD2,CASGRTSGDTGELFF,TGTGCCAGCGGAAGGACTAGCGGGGACACCGGGGAGCTGTTTTTT
TRBV7-9,.,TRBJ2-2,TRBD1,CASSLAAGTGGENTGELFF,TGTGCCAGCAGCTTAGCTGCAGGGACAGGGGGCGAAAACACCGGGGAGCTGTTTTTT